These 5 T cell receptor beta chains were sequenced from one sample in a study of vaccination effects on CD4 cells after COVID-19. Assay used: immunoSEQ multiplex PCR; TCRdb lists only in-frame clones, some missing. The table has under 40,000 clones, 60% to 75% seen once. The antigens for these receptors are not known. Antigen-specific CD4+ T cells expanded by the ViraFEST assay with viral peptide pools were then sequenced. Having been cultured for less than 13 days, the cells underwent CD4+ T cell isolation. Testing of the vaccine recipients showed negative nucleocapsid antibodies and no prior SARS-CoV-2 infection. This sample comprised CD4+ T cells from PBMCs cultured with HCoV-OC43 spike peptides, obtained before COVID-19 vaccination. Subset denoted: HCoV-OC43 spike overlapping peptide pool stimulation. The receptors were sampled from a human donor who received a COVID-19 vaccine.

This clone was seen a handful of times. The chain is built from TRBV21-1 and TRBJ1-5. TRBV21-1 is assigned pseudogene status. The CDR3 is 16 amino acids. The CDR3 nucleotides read TGTGCCAGCAGCAAAATAGGGAGGGGGTTCAATCAGCCCCAGCATTTT. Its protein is CASSKIGRGFNQPQHF.

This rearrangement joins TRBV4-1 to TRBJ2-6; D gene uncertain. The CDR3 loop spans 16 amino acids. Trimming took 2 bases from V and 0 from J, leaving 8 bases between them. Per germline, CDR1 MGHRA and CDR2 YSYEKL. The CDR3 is CASSQPRSSGANVLTF. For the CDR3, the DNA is TGCGCCAGCAGCCAACCTAGGAGCTCTGGGGCCAACGTCCTGACTTTC.

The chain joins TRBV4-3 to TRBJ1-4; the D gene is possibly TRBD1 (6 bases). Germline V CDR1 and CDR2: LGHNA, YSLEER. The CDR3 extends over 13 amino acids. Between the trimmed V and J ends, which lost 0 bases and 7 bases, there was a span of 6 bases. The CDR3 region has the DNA TGCGCCAGCAGCCAAGACAGGGGTGAAAAACTGTTTTTT. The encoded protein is CASSQDRGEKLFF.

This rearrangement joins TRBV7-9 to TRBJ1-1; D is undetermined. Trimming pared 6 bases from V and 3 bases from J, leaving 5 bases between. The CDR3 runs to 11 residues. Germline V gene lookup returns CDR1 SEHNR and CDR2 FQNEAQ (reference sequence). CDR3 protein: CASSKDTEAFF. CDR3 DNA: TGTGCCAGCAGTAAGGACACTGAAGCTTTCTTT. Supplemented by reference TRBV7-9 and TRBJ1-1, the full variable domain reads DTGVSQNPRHKITKRGQNVTFRCDPISEHNRLYWYRQTLGQGPEFLTYFQNEAQLEKSRLLSDRFSAERPKGSFSTLEIQRTEQGDSAMYLCASSKDTEAFFGQGTRLTVV.

This chain's CDR3 is CASSKLAGDTGELFF. The DNA of the CDR3 is TGTGCCAGTAGTAAACTAGCGGGGGACACCGGGGAGCTGTTTTTT. The chain uses TRBV19 and TRBJ2-2; 11 positions match TRBD2. J gave up 3 bases and V 4 bases, and 1 base lay outside the gene matches. Germline V gene lookup returns CDR1 LNHDA and CDR2 SQIVND (reference sequence). CDR3 size: 15 residues.